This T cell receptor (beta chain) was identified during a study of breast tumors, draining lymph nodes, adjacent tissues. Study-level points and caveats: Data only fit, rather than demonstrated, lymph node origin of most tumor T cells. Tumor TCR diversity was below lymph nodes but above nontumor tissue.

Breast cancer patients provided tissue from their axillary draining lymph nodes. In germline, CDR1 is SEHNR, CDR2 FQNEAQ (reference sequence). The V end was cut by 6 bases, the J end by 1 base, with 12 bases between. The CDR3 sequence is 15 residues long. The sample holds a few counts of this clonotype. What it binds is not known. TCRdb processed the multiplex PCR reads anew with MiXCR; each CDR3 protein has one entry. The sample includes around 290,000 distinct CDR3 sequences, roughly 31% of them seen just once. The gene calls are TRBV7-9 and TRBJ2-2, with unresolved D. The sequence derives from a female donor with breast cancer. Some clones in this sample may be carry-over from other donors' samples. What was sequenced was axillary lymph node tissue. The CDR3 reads CASRLTRGNTGELFF. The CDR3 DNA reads TGTGCCAGCAGATTAACGAGAGGGAACACCGGGGAGCTGTTTTTT.